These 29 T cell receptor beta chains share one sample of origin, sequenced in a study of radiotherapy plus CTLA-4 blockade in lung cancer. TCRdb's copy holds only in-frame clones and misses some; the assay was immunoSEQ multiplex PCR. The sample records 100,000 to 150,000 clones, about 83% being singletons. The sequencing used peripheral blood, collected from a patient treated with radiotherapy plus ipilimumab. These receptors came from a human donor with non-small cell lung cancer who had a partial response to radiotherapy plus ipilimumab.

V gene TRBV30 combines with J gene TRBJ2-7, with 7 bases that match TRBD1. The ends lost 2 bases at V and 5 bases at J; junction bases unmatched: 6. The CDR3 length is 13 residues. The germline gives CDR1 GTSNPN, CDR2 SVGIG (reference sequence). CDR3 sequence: CAWSFDRVDEQYF. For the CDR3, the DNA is TGTGCCTGGAGTTTTGACAGGGTGGACGAGCAGTACTTC.

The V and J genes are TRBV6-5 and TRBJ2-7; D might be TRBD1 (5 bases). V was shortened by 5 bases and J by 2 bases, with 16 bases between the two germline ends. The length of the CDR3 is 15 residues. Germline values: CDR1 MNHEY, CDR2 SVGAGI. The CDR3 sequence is CASSGSRESTYEQYF. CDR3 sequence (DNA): TGTGCCAGCAGTGGGTCCAGGGAAAGTACCTACGAGCAGTACTTC.

CDR3 loop: CACGQGASTNEKLFF. The DNA for the CDR3 is TGTGCCTGTGGACAGGGGGCGAGTACTAATGAAAAACTGTTTTTT. The chain combines TRBV6-6 with TRBJ1-4; 11 nucleotides agree with TRBD1. J lost 2 bases, V lost 11 bases, and 7 bases had no gene match. Looked up from germline, CDR1 is MNHNY and CDR2 is SVGAGI (reference sequence). The CDR3 sequence is 15 residues long.

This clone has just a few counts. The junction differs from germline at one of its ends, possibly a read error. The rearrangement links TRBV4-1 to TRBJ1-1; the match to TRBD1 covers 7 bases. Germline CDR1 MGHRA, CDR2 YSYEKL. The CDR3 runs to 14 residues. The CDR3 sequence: CASSTRTGNTEAFF. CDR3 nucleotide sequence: TGTGCCAGCAGCACCCGGACAGGGAACACTGAAGCTTTCTTT.

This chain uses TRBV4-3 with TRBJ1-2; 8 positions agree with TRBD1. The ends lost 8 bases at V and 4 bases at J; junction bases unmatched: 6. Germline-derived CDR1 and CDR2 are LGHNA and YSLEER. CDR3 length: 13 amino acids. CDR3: CASSGQGVYGYTF. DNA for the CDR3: TGCGCCAGCTCCGGACAGGGTGTCTATGGCTACACCTTC.

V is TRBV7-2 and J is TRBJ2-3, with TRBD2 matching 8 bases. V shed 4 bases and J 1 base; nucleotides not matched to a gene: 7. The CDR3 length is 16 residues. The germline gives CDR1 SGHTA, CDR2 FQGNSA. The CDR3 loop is CASSSTGLAGTDTQYF. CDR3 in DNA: TGTGCCAGCAGCTCAACAGGACTAGCAGGCACAGATACGCAGTATTTT.

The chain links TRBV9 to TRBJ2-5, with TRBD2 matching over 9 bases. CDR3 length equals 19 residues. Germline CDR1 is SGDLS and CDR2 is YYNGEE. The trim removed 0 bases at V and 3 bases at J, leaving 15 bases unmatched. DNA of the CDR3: TGTGCCAGCAGCGTAGGAATAGGGAGTCTAGCGGGGCTAAAAGAGACCCAGTACTTC. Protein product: CASSVGIGSLAGLKETQYF.

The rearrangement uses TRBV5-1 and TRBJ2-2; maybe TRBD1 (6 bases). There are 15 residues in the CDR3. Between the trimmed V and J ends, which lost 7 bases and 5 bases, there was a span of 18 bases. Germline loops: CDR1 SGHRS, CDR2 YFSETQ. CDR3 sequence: CASARDNVDTGELFF. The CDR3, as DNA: TGCGCCAGCGCCCGGGACAATGTCGATACCGGGGAGCTGTTTTTT.

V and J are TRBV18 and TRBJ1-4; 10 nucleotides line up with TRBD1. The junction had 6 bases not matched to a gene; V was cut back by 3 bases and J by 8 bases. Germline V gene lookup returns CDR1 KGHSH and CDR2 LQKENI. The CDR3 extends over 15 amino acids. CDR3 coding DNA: TGTGCCAGCTCACCGACAGGGGGCATAGTGGAAAAACTGTTTTTT. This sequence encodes CASSPTGGIVEKLFF.

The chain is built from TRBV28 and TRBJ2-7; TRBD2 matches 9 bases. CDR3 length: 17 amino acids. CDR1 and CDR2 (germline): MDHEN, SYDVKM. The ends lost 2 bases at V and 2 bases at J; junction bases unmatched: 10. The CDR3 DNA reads TGTGCCAGCAGTTTAAAGGCGGGAGGGTTCTGGGCCTACGAGCAGTACTTC. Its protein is CASSLKAGGFWAYEQYF. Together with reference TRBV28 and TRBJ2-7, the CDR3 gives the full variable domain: DVKVTQSSRYLVKRTGEKVFLECVQDMDHENMFWYRQDPGLGLRLIYFSYDVKMKEKGDIPEGYSVSREKKERFSLILESASTNQTSMYLCASSLKAGGFWAYEQYFGPGTRLTVT.

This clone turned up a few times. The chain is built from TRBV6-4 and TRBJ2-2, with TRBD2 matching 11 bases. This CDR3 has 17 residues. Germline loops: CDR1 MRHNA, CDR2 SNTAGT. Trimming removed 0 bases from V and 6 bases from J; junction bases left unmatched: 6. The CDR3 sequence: CASSDSALAGVAGELFF. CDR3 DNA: TGTGCCAGCAGTGACTCCGCACTAGCGGGAGTCGCCGGGGAGCTGTTTTTT.

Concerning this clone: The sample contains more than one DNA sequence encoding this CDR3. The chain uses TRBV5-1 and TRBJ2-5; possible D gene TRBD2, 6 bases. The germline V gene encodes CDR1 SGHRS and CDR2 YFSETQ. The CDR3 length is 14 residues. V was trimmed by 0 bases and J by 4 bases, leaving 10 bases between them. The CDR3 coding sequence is TGCGCCAGCAGCTTGGGTGGAGGGAGAGAGACCCAGTACTTC. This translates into CASSLGGGRETQYF.

The CDR3, as DNA: TGTGCCAGCAGCTCCGGAGAGGCTAGCTCTGGGGCCAACGTCCTGACTTTC. As protein: CASSSGEASSGANVLTF. The chain is built from TRBV11-3 and TRBJ2-6, with D unclear. CDR1 is SGHNT and CDR2 is YENEEA in the germline V gene. Between the trimmed V and J ends, which lost 4 bases and 0 bases, there was a span of 13 bases. The CDR3 has 17 residues.

The CDR3 DNA follows: TGTGCCAGCAGTTTAGCTGCTTCCATGGGGGCGTACGAGCAGTACTTC. Encoded protein: CASSLAASMGAYEQYF. The chain is built from TRBV27 and TRBJ2-7; D perhaps matches TRBD1 (6 bases). This CDR3 is built from 16 residues. V was shortened by 2 bases and J by 4 bases, with 18 bases between the two germline ends. Germline CDR1 reads MNHEY; CDR2 reads SMNVEV (reference sequence).

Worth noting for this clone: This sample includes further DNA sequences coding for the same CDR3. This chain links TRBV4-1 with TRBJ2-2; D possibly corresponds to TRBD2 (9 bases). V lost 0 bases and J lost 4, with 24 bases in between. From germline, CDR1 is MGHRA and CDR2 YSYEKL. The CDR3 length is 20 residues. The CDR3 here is CASSQDRGLAGGSSTGELFF. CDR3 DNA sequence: TGCGCCAGCAGCCAAGACAGGGGGCTGGCGGGAGGGTCGAGCACCGGGGAGCTGTTTTTT.

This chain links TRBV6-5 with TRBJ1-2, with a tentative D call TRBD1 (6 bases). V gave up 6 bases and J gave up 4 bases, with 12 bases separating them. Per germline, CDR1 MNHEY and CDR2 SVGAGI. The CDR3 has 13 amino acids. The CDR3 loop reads CASSEVGGYGYTF. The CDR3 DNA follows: TGTGCCAGCAGCGAAGTAGGGGGCTATGGCTACACCTTC.

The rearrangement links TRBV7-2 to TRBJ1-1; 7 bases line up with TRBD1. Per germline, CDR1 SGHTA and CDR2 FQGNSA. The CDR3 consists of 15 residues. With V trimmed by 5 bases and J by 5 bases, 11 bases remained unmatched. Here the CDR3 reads CASSPQGLRGTEAFF. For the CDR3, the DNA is TGTGCCAGCAGCCCACAGGGGCTGAGAGGTACTGAAGCTTTCTTT.

The CDR3 DNA reads TGTGCCAGCAGCGGGGACAGGGGCGACGAGCAGTACGTC. It encodes CASSGDRGDEQYV. The rearrangement joins TRBV5-4 to TRBJ2-7; 10 bases agree with TRBD1. CDR1 is SGHNT and CDR2 is YYREEE in the germline V gene (reference sequence). The CDR3 sequence is 13 residues long. The V and J ends lost 4 bases and 5 bases, in that order; junction bases with no gene match: 3.

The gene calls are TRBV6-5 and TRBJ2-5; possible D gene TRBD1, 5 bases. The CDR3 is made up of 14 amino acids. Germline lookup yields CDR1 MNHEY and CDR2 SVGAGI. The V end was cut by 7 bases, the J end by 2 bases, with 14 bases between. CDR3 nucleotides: TGTGCCAGCATTTCCCAGGGTTATCAAGAGACCCAGTACTTC. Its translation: CASISQGYQETQYF.

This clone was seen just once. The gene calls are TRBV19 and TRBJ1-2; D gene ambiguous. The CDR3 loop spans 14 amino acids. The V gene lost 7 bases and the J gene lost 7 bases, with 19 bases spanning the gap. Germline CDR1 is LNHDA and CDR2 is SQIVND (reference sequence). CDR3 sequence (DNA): TGTGCCAGTACCCAAAAGGTCGGGGTTAGTGGCTACACCTTC. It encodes CASTQKVGVSGYTF.

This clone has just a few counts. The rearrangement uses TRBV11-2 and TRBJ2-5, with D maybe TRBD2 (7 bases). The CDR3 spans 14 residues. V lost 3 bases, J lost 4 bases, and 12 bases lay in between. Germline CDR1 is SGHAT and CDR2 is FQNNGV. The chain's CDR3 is CASSFGGGGETQYF. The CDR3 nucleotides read TGTGCCAGCAGCTTTGGAGGGGGGGGAGAGACCCAGTACTTC.

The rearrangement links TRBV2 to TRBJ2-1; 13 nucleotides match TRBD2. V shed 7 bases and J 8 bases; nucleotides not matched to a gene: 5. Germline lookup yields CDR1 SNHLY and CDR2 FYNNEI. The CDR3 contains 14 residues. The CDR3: CASMTSGRFHEQFF. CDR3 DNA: TGTGCCAGCATGACTAGCGGGAGGTTCCATGAGCAGTTCTTC.

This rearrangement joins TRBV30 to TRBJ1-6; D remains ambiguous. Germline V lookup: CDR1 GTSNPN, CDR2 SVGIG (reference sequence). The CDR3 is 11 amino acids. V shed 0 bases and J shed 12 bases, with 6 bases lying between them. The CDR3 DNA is TGTGCCTGGAGTGTACTTGGACCCCTCCACTTT. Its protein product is CAWSVLGPLHF.

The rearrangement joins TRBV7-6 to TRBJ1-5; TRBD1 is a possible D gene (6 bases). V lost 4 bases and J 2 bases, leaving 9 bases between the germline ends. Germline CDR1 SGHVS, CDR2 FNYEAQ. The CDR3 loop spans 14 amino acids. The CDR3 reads CASSSGAGNQPQHF. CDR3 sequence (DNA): TGTGCCAGCAGCTCAGGGGCCGGCAATCAGCCCCAGCATTTT.

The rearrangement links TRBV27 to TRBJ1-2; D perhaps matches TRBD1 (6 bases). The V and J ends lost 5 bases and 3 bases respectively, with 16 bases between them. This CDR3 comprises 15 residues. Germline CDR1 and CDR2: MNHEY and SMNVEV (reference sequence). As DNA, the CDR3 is TGTGCCAGCAGTAGGAGCGGGGGGCTCGACTATGGCTACACCTTC. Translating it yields CASSRSGGLDYGYTF.

CDR3 in DNA: TGTGCCAGCAGTCCCTGGGGGGGACTCCTTAACAATGAGCAGTTCTTC. It specifies CASSPWGGLLNNEQFF. The chain carries TRBV2 and TRBJ2-1, with 7 bases that match TRBD2. Trimming cost V 5 bases and J 5 bases; bases outside gene matches: 12. In germline, CDR1 is SNHLY, CDR2 FYNNEI. The CDR3 is 16 amino acids.

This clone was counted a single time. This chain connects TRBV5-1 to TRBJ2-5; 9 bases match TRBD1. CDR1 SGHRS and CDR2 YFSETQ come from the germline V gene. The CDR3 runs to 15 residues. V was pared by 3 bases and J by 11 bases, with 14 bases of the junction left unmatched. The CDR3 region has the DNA TGCGCCAGCAGCTGGGGGACAGGGAAAATACAGTGGCAGTACTTC. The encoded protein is CASSWGTGKIQWQYF.

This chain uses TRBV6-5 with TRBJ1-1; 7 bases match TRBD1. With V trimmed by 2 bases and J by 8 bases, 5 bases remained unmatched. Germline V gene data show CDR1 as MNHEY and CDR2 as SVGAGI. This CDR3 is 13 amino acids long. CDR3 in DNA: TGTGCCAGCAGTTACGCAGGGGGACAGGAAGCTTTCTTT. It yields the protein CASSYAGGQEAFF.

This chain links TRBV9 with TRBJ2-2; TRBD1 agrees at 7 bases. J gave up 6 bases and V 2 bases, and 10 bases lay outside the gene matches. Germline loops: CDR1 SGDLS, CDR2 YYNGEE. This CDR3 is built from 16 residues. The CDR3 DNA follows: TGTGCCAGCAGCGTGGGTAGACAGGGTAGAGCCGGGGAGCTGTTTTTT. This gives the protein CASSVGRQGRAGELFF.